This entry lists 9 T cell receptor beta chains sequenced from one sample in a study of blood T cell repertoires in COVID-19. Here immunoSEQ multiplex PCR was the method, and the copy in TCRdb shows in-frame clones only, minus some. This sample has about 100,000 clones; roughly 84% occur once, and the top ten carry roughly a sixth. The sample taken for sequencing was peripheral blood. All receptors come from a woman in her fifties or sixties with acute or convalescent COVID-19.

This chain connects TRBV2 to TRBJ1-2, with D possibly being TRBD1 (6 bases). The CDR3 loop spans 12 amino acids. Germline V lookup: CDR1 SNHLY, CDR2 FYNNEI. V was pared by 6 bases and J by 8 bases, with 13 bases between. DNA of the CDR3: TGTGCCAGCAGCTACAGGGCCCTGGGCTACACCTTC. Amino acids: CASSYRALGYTF.

This clone occurred a few times. The chain recombines TRBV7-9 with TRBJ1-1; D perhaps matches TRBD1 (6 bases). In germline, CDR1 is SEHNR, CDR2 FQNEAQ (reference sequence). The V end lost 1 base, the J end lost 0 bases, and 15 bases lay between the germline ends. The CDR3 has 17 residues. The CDR3 DNA reads TGTGCCAGCAGCTTAGGCTCCGGGACACAAATGAACACTGAAGCTTTCTTT. This encodes CASSLGSGTQMNTEAFF.

The CDR3 is CASSLQGITGELFF. The CDR3 coding sequence is TGTGCCAGCAGCTTACAGGGAATAACCGGGGAGCTGTTTTTT. This sequence joins TRBV7-2 and TRBJ2-2; TRBD1 might be the D (5 bases). Germline CDR1 and CDR2: SGHTA and FQGNSA. This CDR3 is built from 14 residues. Trimming removed 2 bases at V and 5 bases at J, with 9 bases between.

This chain uses TRBV18 with TRBJ2-5; D uncertain. The germline V and J ends were trimmed by 3 bases and 3 bases, with 2 bases remaining between them. The CDR3 extends over 11 amino acids. CDR1 and CDR2 from the germline V gene are KGHSH and LQKENI. The CDR3 DNA reads as TGTGCCAGCTCACCCAAAGAGACCCAGTACTTC. Encoded protein: CASSPKETQYF. The whole variable domain, remainder taken from reference TRBV18 and TRBJ2-5, is NAGVMQNPRHLVRRRGQEARLRCSPMKGHSHVYWYRQLPEEGLKFMVYLQKENIIDESGMPKERFSAEFPKEGPSILRIQQVVRGDSAAYFCASSPKETQYFGPGTRLLVL.

The chain is built from TRBV6-4 and TRBJ2-5; D gene uncertain. V lost 6 bases to trimming and J lost 1 base, with 9 bases between them. The CDR3 consists of 13 residues. CDR1 MRHNA and CDR2 SNTAGT come from the germline V gene. In nucleotides, the CDR3 is TGTGCCAGCAGCCAGAATTCCCAAGAGACCCAGTACTTC. Its translation: CASSQNSQETQYF.

The J gene is TRBJ1-6, the V gene TRBV10-2; D remains ambiguous. The germline V and J ends were trimmed by 2 bases and 9 bases, with 14 bases remaining between them. CDR1 is WSHSY and CDR2 is SAAADI in the germline V gene. CDR3 length: 15 amino acids. The CDR3 region is CASSEPRLASSPLHF. CDR3 in DNA: TGCGCCAGCAGTGAGCCTCGCCTAGCCTCTTCACCCCTCCACTTT.

The chain recombines TRBV7-2 with TRBJ2-7; maybe TRBD1 (6 bases). Trimming cost V 6 bases and J 2 bases, with 17 bases left between them. CDR1 is SGHTA and CDR2 is FQGNSA in the germline V gene. The CDR3 runs 15 residues. CDR3 in DNA: TGTGCCAGCAGGTTGTCCGGGACACGTACCTACGAGCAGTACTTC. Translation gives CASRLSGTRTYEQYF.

This clone was found once. The CDR3: CASSPIQVNSPLHF. In DNA form, the CDR3 reads TGTGCCAGCTCACCTATTCAGGTCAATTCACCCCTCCACTTT. The V and J genes are TRBV6-5 and TRBJ1-6; D ambiguous. CDR3 size: 14 residues. Germline V gene sequence: CDR1 MNHEY, CDR2 SVGAGI. Trimming cost V 8 bases and J 7 bases, with 15 bases left between them.

The chain couples TRBV6-2 or TRBV6-3 to TRBJ2-1; no clear D. CDR3 length: 15 residues. CDR1 MNHEY and CDR2 SVGEGT come from the germline V gene. Trimming cost V 4 bases and J 3 bases, with 13 bases left between them. The CDR3: CASSSPRLDYNEQFF. In DNA, the CDR3 is TGTGCCAGCAGTTCACCGCGTCTAGACTACAATGAGCAGTTCTTC.